One and the same sample provided the 3 T cell receptor beta chains below, sequenced in a study of T cell responses to AZD1222 COVID-19 vaccine. Clones were sequenced by immunoSEQ multiplex PCR, and TCRdb holds only the in-frame ones, with some missing. The sample has under 250,000 clones; about 93% are singletons. The sequencing here drew on peripheral blood, taken on day 0 of MenACWY control vaccination. The receptors shown here come from an adult in good health.

The rearrangement uses TRBV6-5 and TRBJ1-3; 9 positions match TRBD1. The CDR3 is made up of 15 amino acids. Germline-derived CDR1 and CDR2 are MNHEY and SVGAGI. V shed 5 bases and J 3 bases; nucleotides not matched to a gene: 5. CDR3 nucleotide sequence: TGTGCCAGCAGTCGGGGACAGGGCTTTGGAAACACCATATATTTT. Protein: CASSRGQGFGNTIYF.

The chain employs TRBV19 and TRBJ1-1; 9 nucleotides line up with TRBD1. CDR3 length equals 16 residues. Trimming took 6 bases from V and 1 from J; bases not matched to a gene: 9. Germline CDR1 LNHDA, CDR2 SQIVND (reference sequence). The CDR3 DNA follows: TGTGCCAGTAGGGTTACAGGGGGCCGGACGAACACTGAAGCTTTCTTT. This translates into CASRVTGGRTNTEAFF.

The rearrangement links TRBV6-6 to TRBJ1-5, with a possible D match to TRBD1 (6 bases). Germline V gene data show CDR1 as MNHNY and CDR2 as SVGAGI (reference sequence). Trimming took 0 bases from V and 7 from J, leaving 13 bases between them. There are 15 residues in the CDR3. This CDR3 reads CASSYSGDRPQPQHF. For the CDR3, the DNA is TGTGCCAGCAGTTACTCTGGTGACAGGCCGCAGCCCCAGCATTTT.